This T cell receptor (beta chain) was observed in a study of human T cells and chemical hapten exposure. This clonotype was recorded at least ten times. V lost 5 bases to trimming and J lost 7 bases; unmatched junction nucleotides: 7. Germline CDR1 is SGHTA and CDR2 is FQGTGA. CDR3 length: 15 residues. Described time point: patch test 3, about 24 weeks after DPC sensitization. As for treatment: therapeutic diphenylcyclopropenone sensitization with weekly scalp DPC. For the library, individual cDNA molecules each received unique molecular identifiers. MiXCR, applied by TCRdb to the RACE reads, yields one record per CDR3 protein. The table includes about 84,000 distinct CDR3 sequences, roughly a tenth detected once.

J is TRBJ1-6 and V is TRBV7-3; the match to TRBD1 covers 8 bases. Sequenced material: whole blood, taken in connection with sensitization to the hapten diphenylcyclopropenone (DPC). This sequence was found in a woman aged 50 to 60 with alopecia areata. Some clones in this sample may be carry-over from other donors' samples. The CDR3 loop reads CASSLWDRPNSPLHF. Written as DNA, the CDR3 is TGTGCCAGCAGCCTCTGGGACAGGCCAAATTCACCCCTCCACTTT.